Following are 27 T cell receptor beta chains from one sample sequenced in a study of blood T cell repertoires in COVID-19. TCRdb's copy holds only in-frame clones and misses some; the assay was immunoSEQ multiplex PCR. The data hold tens of thousands of clones, with 80% to 85% observed a single time. Sequenced material: peripheral blood. The source of these receptors is a man at least 80 years old with active or convalescent COVID-19.

A few counts support this clone. The chain carries TRBV18 and TRBJ2-1; perhaps TRBD1 as D (6 bases). Per germline, CDR1 KGHSH and CDR2 LQKENI. This CDR3 spans 14 amino acids. Deletions cut 3 bases from V and 4 bases from J, with 10 bases between. The CDR3 loop is CASSPRDKYNEQFF. DNA for the CDR3: TGTGCCAGCTCACCTCGGGACAAGTACAATGAGCAGTTCTTC.

The rearrangement links TRBV6-6 to TRBJ1-2, with 11 bases fitting TRBD1. The CDR3 sequence is 17 residues long. Germline V gives CDR1 MNHNY, CDR2 SVGAGI (reference sequence). After removal of 5 bases from V and 1 base from J, the junction contained 9 bases not matched to a gene. The CDR3: CASSPRTGGRGNYGYTF. Here the CDR3 DNA reads TGTGCCAGCAGTCCGAGGACAGGGGGCCGGGGTAACTATGGCTACACCTTC.

V gene TRBV11-3 combines with J gene TRBJ2-1; TRBD2 matches at 11 bases. The V gene's germline CDR1 is SGHNT and CDR2 YENEEA. This CDR3 has 14 amino acids. J gave up 5 bases and V 5 bases, and 2 bases lay outside the gene matches. This CDR3 reads CASSPGLADNEQFF. The CDR3 nucleotides read TGTGCCAGCAGCCCGGGACTAGCGGACAATGAGCAGTTCTTC. The entire variable domain, with the rest obtained from reference TRBV11-3 and TRBJ2-1, is as follows: EAGVVQSPRYKIIEKKQPVAFWCNPISGHNTLYWYLQNLGQGPELLIRYENEEAVDDSQLPKDRFSAERLKGVDSTLKIQPAELGDSAVYLCASSPGLADNEQFFGPGTRLTVL.

The rearrangement joins TRBV6-2 or TRBV6-3 to TRBJ2-3, with 7 positions matching TRBD1. Trimming at V came to 5 bases and at J to 1 base, leaving 6 bases not matched to a gene. CDR3 size: 15 residues. CDR1 is MNHEY and CDR2 is SVGEGT in the germline V gene. CDR3 sequence: CASSPWDSGTDTQYF. CDR3 DNA sequence: TGTGCCAGCAGTCCCTGGGACAGTGGCACAGATACGCAGTATTTT.

This rearrangement joins TRBV27 to TRBJ2-1; TRBD1 aligns across 7 bases. This CDR3 has 15 amino acids. Per the germline V gene, CDR1 is MNHEY and CDR2 is SMNVEV (reference sequence). J gave up 4 bases and V 5 bases, and 8 bases lay outside the gene matches. For the CDR3, the DNA is TGTGCCAGCAGTCCAAGACAGGGCGTTTACAATGAGCAGTTCTTC. This translates into CASSPRQGVYNEQFF.

This clone was counted between two and nine times. The chain joins TRBV19 to TRBJ2-1; 9 bases line up with TRBD1. The CDR3 totals 14 residues. CDR1 LNHDA and CDR2 SQIVND come from the germline V gene (reference sequence). V dropped 6 bases and J dropped 5; count of bases not matched to a gene: 5. This CDR3 reads CASSDRTGDNEQFF. The DNA of the CDR3 is TGTGCCAGTAGCGATCGGACAGGGGACAATGAGCAGTTCTTC.

The chain combines TRBV5-5 with TRBJ2-7; 7 bases agree with TRBD1. CDR1 is SGHKS and CDR2 is YYEKEE in the germline V gene (reference sequence). V was clipped by 0 bases and J by 3 bases; unmatched bases: 9. The CDR3 sequence is 16 residues long. CDR3 DNA: TGTGCCAGCAGCTTGGCACCCGCGACAGGGAACTACGAGCAGTACTTC. Translated, it gives CASSLAPATGNYEQYF. The full variable domain, its missing parts supplied by reference TRBV5-5 and TRBJ2-7, is DAGVTQSPTHLIKTRGQQVTLRCSPISGHKSVSWYQQVLGQGPQFIFQYYEKEERGRGNFPDRFSARQFPNYSSELNVNALLLGDSALYLCASSLAPATGNYEQYFGPGTRLTVT.

The V call is TRBV7-9, the J call TRBJ1-4, with 9 nucleotides matching TRBD1. The germline CDR1 and CDR2 sequences are SEHNR and FQNEAQ (reference sequence). The CDR3 has 16 residues. The V gene end was trimmed by 0 bases and the J gene end by 7 bases; junction bases not matched to a gene: 6. As DNA, the CDR3 is TGTGCCAGCAGCTTAGCAAACAGGGGGCCGACTGAAAAACTGTTTTTT. Protein product: CASSLANRGPTEKLFF.

This clone was counted only a few times. The chain couples TRBV5-1 to TRBJ2-5; TRBD1 is a possible D gene (5 bases). CDR1 and CDR2 (germline): SGHRS, YFSETQ. Trimming pared 4 bases from V and 5 bases from J, leaving 18 bases between. CDR3 length: 15 residues. The CDR3 is CASSPGHGFGETQYF. The CDR3 DNA is TGCGCCAGCAGCCCCGGACACGGCTTCGGGGAGACCCAGTACTTC.

This clone was recorded once. V usage is TRBV10-3 and J usage is TRBJ2-2; maybe TRBD2 (5 bases). Trimming removed 8 bases at V and 5 bases at J, with 12 bases between. The length of the CDR3 is 13 residues. Germline loops: CDR1 ENHRY, CDR2 SYGVKD. The CDR3 sequence is CAIRERGTGELFF. Written as DNA, the CDR3 is TGTGCCATCCGAGAGCGAGGGACCGGGGAGCTGTTTTTT.

This clone was counted a single time. This chain uses TRBV30 with TRBJ2-1; 11 nucleotides agree with TRBD2. This CDR3 has 16 amino acids. Germline V gives CDR1 GTSNPN, CDR2 SVGIG (reference sequence). With 2 bases clipped from V and 4 bases from J, the junction kept 7 bases outside the gene matches. The DNA of the CDR3 is TGTGCCTGGAGTAATCCCCTAGCGGGGGGTTACAATGAGCAGTTCTTC. This encodes CAWSNPLAGGYNEQFF.

V and J are TRBV11-2 and TRBJ2-7; 9 bases match TRBD2. V gave up 2 bases and J gave up 0 bases; unmatched junction bases: 2. The CDR3 covers 15 residues. CDR1 is SGHAT and CDR2 is FQNNGV in the germline V gene. This CDR3 is CASSLNSGSSYEQYF. CDR3 DNA: TGTGCCAGCAGCTTAAATAGCGGGAGCTCCTACGAGCAGTACTTC.

V is TRBV6-2 or TRBV6-3 and J is TRBJ1-2; 7 bases agree with TRBD1. Germline V gives CDR1 MNHEY, CDR2 SVGEGT. The CDR3 consists of 13 residues. Trimming at V came to 0 bases and at J to 7 bases, leaving 2 bases not matched to a gene. This CDR3 is CASSYSGGFGYTF. As DNA, the CDR3 is TGTGCCAGCAGTTACTCAGGGGGCTTTGGCTACACCTTC.

The V call is TRBV3-1 (or the pseudogene TRBV3-2), the J call TRBJ1-3, with D possibly being TRBD1 (5 bases). CDR3 length: 16 amino acids. The germline V and J ends were trimmed by 1 base and 0 bases, with 10 bases remaining between them. CDR1 and CDR2 from the germline V gene are LGHDT and YNNKEL (reference sequence). Here the CDR3 reads CASSQVGGGSGNTIYF. DNA of the CDR3: TGTGCCAGCAGCCAAGTAGGCGGGGGCTCTGGAAACACCATATATTTT.

In its sample, this clone was seen a few times. V is TRBV4-3 and J is TRBJ2-3; 7 positions match TRBD1. The J segment lost 0 bases and the V segment lost 2 bases, leaving 17 bases of the junction unmatched. The CDR3 extends over 20 amino acids. The germline gives CDR1 LGHNA, CDR2 YSLEER. The CDR3 here is CASSQTRRPGQSVSTDTQYF. As DNA, the CDR3 is TGCGCCAGCAGCCAAACGAGAAGACCGGGACAGTCGGTGAGCACAGATACGCAGTATTTT.

V usage is TRBV5-4 and J usage is TRBJ2-7, with D tentatively TRBD2 (6 bases). V was clipped by 4 bases and J by 3 bases, with 8 bases between them. This CDR3 is built from 12 residues. In germline, CDR1 is SGHNT, CDR2 YYREEE (reference sequence). The CDR3 loop is CASSRLGYEQYF. Written as DNA, the CDR3 is TGTGCCAGCAGCCGACTAGGCTACGAGCAGTACTTC.

In this sample, this clone turned up a few times. The V gene is TRBV19, the J gene TRBJ1-5; TRBD1 aligns across 12 bases. The CDR3 has 15 residues. V shed 4 bases and J 8 bases; nucleotides not matched to a gene: 6. Germline V gene lookup returns CDR1 LNHDA and CDR2 SQIVND (reference sequence). The CDR3 nucleotides are TGTGCCAGTAGTAGGGACAGGGGGCAGTTTAAGCCCCAGCATTTT. This codes for CASSRDRGQFKPQHF.

J is TRBJ2-1 and V is TRBV7-9, with 12 bases aligning to TRBD1. CDR1 and CDR2 (germline): SEHNR, FQNEAQ (reference sequence). CDR3 length: 13 residues. Written as DNA, the CDR3 is TGTGCGGCCGGGACAGGGGGCTTAAATGAGCAGTTCTTC. As protein: CAAGTGGLNEQFF.

The chain has TRBV27 and TRBJ2-1; 9 nucleotides agree with TRBD1. CDR3 length: 14 residues. Trimming removed 6 bases from V and 8 bases from J; junction bases left unmatched: 8. Looked up from germline, CDR1 is MNHEY and CDR2 is SMNVEV (reference sequence). The DNA of the CDR3 is TGTGCCAGCAGGCGGACAGGGGTTTTGGATGAGCAGTTCTTC. It yields the protein CASRRTGVLDEQFF.

V gene TRBV5-5 combines with J gene TRBJ1-3, with 7 bases lining up with TRBD1. The ends lost 4 bases at V and 4 bases at J; junction bases unmatched: 5. CDR1 and CDR2 (germline): SGHKS, YYEKEE (reference sequence). The CDR3 extends over 14 amino acids. The CDR3 nucleotides read TGTGCCAGCAGCGGGGGGACAGCGGGAAACACCATATATTTT. Translation: CASSGGTAGNTIYF.

The chain uses TRBV5-1 and TRBJ1-4; tentatively, D is TRBD1 (5 bases). With 4 bases removed from V and 0 bases from J, the gap between germline ends came to 16 bases. Germline V gene sequence: CDR1 SGHRS, CDR2 YFSETQ. This CDR3 contains 17 residues. Written as DNA, the CDR3 is TGCGCCAGCAGCATACAGTACCGGGGGGCAACTAATGAAAAACTGTTTTTT. Its translation is CASSIQYRGATNEKLFF. The variable domain in full, with the rest retrieved from reference TRBV5-1 and TRBJ1-4, is KAGVTQTPRYLIKTRGQQVTLSCSPISGHRSVSWYQQTPGQGLQFLFEYFSETQRNKGNFPGRFSGRQFSNSRSEMNVSTLELGDSALYLCASSIQYRGATNEKLFFGSGTQLSVL.

This clone was detected once. The gene calls are TRBV24-1 and TRBJ2-1; 13 bases line up with TRBD2. V shed 6 bases and J 9 bases; nucleotides not matched to a gene: 7. The germline CDR1 and CDR2 sequences are KGHDR and SFDVKD. This CDR3 region has 15 residues. This CDR3 is CATSSGTSGVREQFF. The DNA of the CDR3 is TGTGCCACCAGTTCCGGGACTAGCGGGGTGCGTGAGCAGTTCTTC.

The chain has TRBV11-2 and TRBJ2-3; perhaps TRBD2 as D (6 bases). CDR3 size: 16 residues. In germline, CDR1 is SGHAT, CDR2 FQNNGV. The V gene lost 4 bases and the J gene lost 0 bases, with 14 bases spanning the gap. The CDR3 bases are TGTGCCAGCAGCTCCAGGCGGCGGGGTAGCACAGATACGCAGTATTTT. Its protein product is CASSSRRRGSTDTQYF. Combining the CDR3 with reference TRBV11-2 and TRBJ2-3 gives the whole variable domain EAGVAQSPRYKIIEKRQSVAFWCNPISGHATLYWYQQILGQGPKLLIQFQNNGVVDDSQLPKDRFSAERLKGVDSTLKIQPAKLEDSAVYLCASSSRRRGSTDTQYFGPGTRLTVL.

This sequence joins TRBV5-1 and TRBJ1-2; 7 positions agree with TRBD1. Germline V gives CDR1 SGHRS, CDR2 YFSETQ. The CDR3 covers 14 residues. J gave up 4 bases and V 7 bases, and 10 bases lay outside the gene matches. CDR3 amino acids: CASHVDRRGYGYTF. The CDR3, as DNA: TGCGCCAGCCATGTGGACAGGCGAGGCTATGGCTACACCTTC.

The rearrangement uses TRBV2 and TRBJ1-4; D uncertain. Between the trimmed V and J ends, which lost 5 bases and 0 bases, there was a span of 10 bases. Germline-derived CDR1 and CDR2 are SNHLY and FYNNEI. The CDR3 spans 15 residues. CDR3 sequence: CASSPGMATNEKLFF. Written as DNA, the CDR3 is TGTGCCAGCAGTCCAGGCATGGCAACTAATGAAAAACTGTTTTTT.

This clone was counted once. The chain uses TRBV6-5 and TRBJ1-6; D unclear. Germline V CDR1 and CDR2: MNHEY, SVGAGI. V gave up 8 bases and J gave up 0 bases, with 11 bases separating them. The length of the CDR3 is 15 residues. CDR3 coding DNA: TGTGCCAGCTACCTGGGGAGCTCCTATAATTCACCCCTCCACTTT. Its protein product is CASYLGSSYNSPLHF.

The rearrangement joins TRBV9 to TRBJ2-7; TRBD1 might be the D (6 bases). Looked up from germline, CDR1 is SGDLS and CDR2 is YYNGEE. The V and J ends lost 1 base and 6 bases respectively, with 17 bases between them. There are 15 residues in the CDR3. This chain's CDR3 is CASSVTGTSASEQYF. The CDR3 DNA follows: TGTGCCAGCAGCGTAACAGGGACATCCGCTTCCGAGCAGTACTTC.